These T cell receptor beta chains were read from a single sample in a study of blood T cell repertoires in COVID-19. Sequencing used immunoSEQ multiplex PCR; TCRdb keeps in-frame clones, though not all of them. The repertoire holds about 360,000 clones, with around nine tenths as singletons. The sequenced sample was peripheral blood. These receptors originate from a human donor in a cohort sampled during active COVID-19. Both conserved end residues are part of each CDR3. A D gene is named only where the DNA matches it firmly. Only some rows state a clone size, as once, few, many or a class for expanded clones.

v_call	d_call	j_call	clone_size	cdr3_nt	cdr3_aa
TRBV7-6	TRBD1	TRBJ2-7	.	TGTGCCAGCAGCATACGGACAGGGCCATCCTACGAGCAGTACTTC	CASSIRTGPSYEQYF
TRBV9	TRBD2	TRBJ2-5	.	TGTGCCAGCAGTAGGACTAGCGGGAAAGAGACCCAGTACTTC	CASSRTSGKETQYF
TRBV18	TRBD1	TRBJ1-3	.	TGTGCCAGCTCACCAACTCGGGACAGCTACTCTGGAAACACCATATATTTT	CASSPTRDSYSGNTIYF
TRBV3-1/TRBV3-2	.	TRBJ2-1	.	TGTGCCAGCAGCCAAGATTTAGTGGTCTCCTACAATGAGCAGTTCTTC	CASSQDLVVSYNEQFF
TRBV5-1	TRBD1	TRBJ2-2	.	TGCGCCAGCAGCTTGTTAGGGACAGCAAGAACCGGGGAGCTGTTTTTT	CASSLLGTARTGELFF
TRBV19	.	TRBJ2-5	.	TGTGCCAGTAGTAGCCCTGCGGAGACCCAGTACTTC	CASSSPAETQYF
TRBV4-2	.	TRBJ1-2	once	TGTGCCAGCAGCCAAGTGGTGGGGGCAACTAACTATGGCTACACCTTC	CASSQVVGATNYGYTF
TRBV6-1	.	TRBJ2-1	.	TGTGCCAGCAGTGATGGCGGCCAGGGCCAAACCTACAATGAGCAGTTCTTC	CASSDGGQGQTYNEQFF
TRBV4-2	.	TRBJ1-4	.	TGTGCCAGCAGCCAAGAACTAGTGCGAATTACTAATGAAAAACTGTTTTTT	CASSQELVRITNEKLFF
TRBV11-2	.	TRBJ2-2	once	TGTGCCAGCAGCTTAGCAAGGCAGGGGAGCACCGGGGAGCTGTTTTTT	CASSLARQGSTGELFF
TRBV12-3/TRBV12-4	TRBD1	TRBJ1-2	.	TGTGCCAGCAGTTTCTCAGGGGGCGAAGGCTACACCTTC	CASSFSGGEGYTF
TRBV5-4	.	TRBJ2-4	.	TGTGCCAGCAGCCCCCCGAGGGCCAAAAACATTCAGTACTTC	CASSPPRAKNIQYF
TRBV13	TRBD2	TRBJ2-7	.	TGTGCCAGCAGCTTAGAAGTAGCGGGGTCCTACGAGCAGTACTTC	CASSLEVAGSYEQYF
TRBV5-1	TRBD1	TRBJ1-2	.	TGCGCCAGCAGCTGGGAGACAGGGAACCATGGCTACACCTTC	CASSWETGNHGYTF
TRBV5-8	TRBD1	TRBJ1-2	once	TGTGCCAGCAGCTTAGGACAGGGGGCTAACTATGGCTACACCTTC	CASSLGQGANYGYTF
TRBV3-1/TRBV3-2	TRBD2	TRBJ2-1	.	TGTGCCAGCAGCCACGCGCGTAGCGGGGGGGAGCAGTTCTTC	CASSHARSGGEQFF
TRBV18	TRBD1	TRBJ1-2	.	TGTGCCAGCTCACCCAAGACAGGGGTGGAAGGCTACACCTTC	CASSPKTGVEGYTF
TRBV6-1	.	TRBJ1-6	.	TGTGCCAGCAGTGAATCCCTAGGGGTGGGTGCCCTCCACTTT	CASSESLGVGALHF
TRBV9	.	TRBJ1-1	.	TGTGCCAGCAGCTTCAAATTCCAGGACACTGAAGCTTTCTTT	CASSFKFQDTEAFF
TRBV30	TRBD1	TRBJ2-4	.	TGTGCCCGCGATGACAAGGACAGGGGCGACATTCAGTACTTC	CARDDKDRGDIQYF
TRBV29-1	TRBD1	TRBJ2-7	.	TGCAGCGTTACTCACATAGGACAGGGAATTGGCGAGCAGTACTTC	CSVTHIGQGIGEQYF
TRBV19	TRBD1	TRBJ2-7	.	TGTGCCAGTAGTACCAATATAGGACAGGGGCTTTACGAGCAGTACTTC	CASSTNIGQGLYEQYF
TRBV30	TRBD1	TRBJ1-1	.	TGTGCCTGGAGTGTTGGGCAGGGGGCAGGAGCTTTCTTT	CAWSVGQGAGAFF
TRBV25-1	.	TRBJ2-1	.	TGTGCCAGCAGTGAAGAAGGGAGAAGCTCCTACAATGAGCAGTTCTTC	CASSEEGRSSYNEQFF
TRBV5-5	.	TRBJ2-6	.	TGTGCCAGCAGCTCTTCGGGGGGCTGGACTGGGGCCAACGTCCTGACTTTC	CASSSSGGWTGANVLTF
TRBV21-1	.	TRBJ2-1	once	TGTGCCAGCAGCGCGGGACTAGCGGGAGTAATCAATGAGCAGTTCTTC	CASSAGLAGVINEQFF
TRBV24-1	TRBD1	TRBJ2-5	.	TGTGCCACCAGTGACGGGACAGCCCCGTCGGAGACCCAGTACTTC	CATSDGTAPSETQYF
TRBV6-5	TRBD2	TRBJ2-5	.	TGTGCCAGCACTAATCTAGCGGTGAGAGAGACCCAGTACTTC	CASTNLAVRETQYF
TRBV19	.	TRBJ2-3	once	TGTGCCAGTCGATATAGACAGGAAAGCACAGATACGCAGTATTTT	CASRYRQESTDTQYF
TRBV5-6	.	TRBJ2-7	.	TGTGCCAGCAGCTTGGGTTTTACGAGGCACGAGCAGTACTTC	CASSLGFTRHEQYF
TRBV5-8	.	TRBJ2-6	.	TGTGCCAGCAGCTTGGGAGCAACTGGGGCCAACGTCCTGACTTTC	CASSLGATGANVLTF
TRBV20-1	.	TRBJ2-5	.	TGCAGTGCTCTGCCGGAAGAGACCCAGTACTTC	CSALPEETQYF
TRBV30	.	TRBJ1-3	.	TGTGCCCGGGGGGAGGAAAGCGCTGGAAACACCATATATTTT	CARGEESAGNTIYF
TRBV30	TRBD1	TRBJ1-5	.	TGTGCCTGGGGACAGGGCGGAGATCAGCCCCAGCATTTT	CAWGQGGDQPQHF
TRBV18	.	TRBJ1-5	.	TGTGCCAGCTCACCGGGGGGGAATCAGCCCCAGCATTTT	CASSPGGNQPQHF
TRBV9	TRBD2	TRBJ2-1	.	TGTGCCAGCAGCGTAGCGGGCGGGAGGGCCCAGTTCTTC	CASSVAGGRAQFF
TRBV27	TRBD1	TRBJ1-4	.	TGTGCCAGCAGATGGACAGGGGGCGATGAAAAACTGTTTTTT	CASRWTGGDEKLFF
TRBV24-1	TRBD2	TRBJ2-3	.	TGTGCCACCAGTCTAACTAGCGGAACGCAGTATTTT	CATSLTSGTQYF
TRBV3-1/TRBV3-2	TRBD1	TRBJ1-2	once	TGTGCCAGCAGCCAAAATCCCGGACAGGGGGCAGGCGGCTACACCTTC	CASSQNPGQGAGGYTF
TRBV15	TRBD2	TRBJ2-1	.	TGTGCCACCAGCAGAGGCACTAGCGGCTCCTACAATGAGCAGTTCTTC	CATSRGTSGSYNEQFF
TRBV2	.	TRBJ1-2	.	TGTGCCAGCCAAACTCGGGGGAACTATGGCTACACCTTC	CASQTRGNYGYTF
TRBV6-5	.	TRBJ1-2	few	TGTGCCAGCACTATGGGGGGTGTAAGGGGCTACACCTTC	CASTMGGVRGYTF
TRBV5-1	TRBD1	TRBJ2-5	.	TGCGCCAGCAGACTGGGACAGGTCGAGACCCAGTACTTC	CASRLGQVETQYF
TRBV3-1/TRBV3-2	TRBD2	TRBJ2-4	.	TGTGCCAGCAGCCCGGGACTAGCGGGGGGCTTTGGGGCCAAAAACATTCAGTACTTC	CASSPGLAGGFGAKNIQYF
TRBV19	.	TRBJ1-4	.	TGTGCCAGTAGTCGATTGGGACACGCAACTAATGAAAAACTGTTTTTT	CASSRLGHATNEKLFF